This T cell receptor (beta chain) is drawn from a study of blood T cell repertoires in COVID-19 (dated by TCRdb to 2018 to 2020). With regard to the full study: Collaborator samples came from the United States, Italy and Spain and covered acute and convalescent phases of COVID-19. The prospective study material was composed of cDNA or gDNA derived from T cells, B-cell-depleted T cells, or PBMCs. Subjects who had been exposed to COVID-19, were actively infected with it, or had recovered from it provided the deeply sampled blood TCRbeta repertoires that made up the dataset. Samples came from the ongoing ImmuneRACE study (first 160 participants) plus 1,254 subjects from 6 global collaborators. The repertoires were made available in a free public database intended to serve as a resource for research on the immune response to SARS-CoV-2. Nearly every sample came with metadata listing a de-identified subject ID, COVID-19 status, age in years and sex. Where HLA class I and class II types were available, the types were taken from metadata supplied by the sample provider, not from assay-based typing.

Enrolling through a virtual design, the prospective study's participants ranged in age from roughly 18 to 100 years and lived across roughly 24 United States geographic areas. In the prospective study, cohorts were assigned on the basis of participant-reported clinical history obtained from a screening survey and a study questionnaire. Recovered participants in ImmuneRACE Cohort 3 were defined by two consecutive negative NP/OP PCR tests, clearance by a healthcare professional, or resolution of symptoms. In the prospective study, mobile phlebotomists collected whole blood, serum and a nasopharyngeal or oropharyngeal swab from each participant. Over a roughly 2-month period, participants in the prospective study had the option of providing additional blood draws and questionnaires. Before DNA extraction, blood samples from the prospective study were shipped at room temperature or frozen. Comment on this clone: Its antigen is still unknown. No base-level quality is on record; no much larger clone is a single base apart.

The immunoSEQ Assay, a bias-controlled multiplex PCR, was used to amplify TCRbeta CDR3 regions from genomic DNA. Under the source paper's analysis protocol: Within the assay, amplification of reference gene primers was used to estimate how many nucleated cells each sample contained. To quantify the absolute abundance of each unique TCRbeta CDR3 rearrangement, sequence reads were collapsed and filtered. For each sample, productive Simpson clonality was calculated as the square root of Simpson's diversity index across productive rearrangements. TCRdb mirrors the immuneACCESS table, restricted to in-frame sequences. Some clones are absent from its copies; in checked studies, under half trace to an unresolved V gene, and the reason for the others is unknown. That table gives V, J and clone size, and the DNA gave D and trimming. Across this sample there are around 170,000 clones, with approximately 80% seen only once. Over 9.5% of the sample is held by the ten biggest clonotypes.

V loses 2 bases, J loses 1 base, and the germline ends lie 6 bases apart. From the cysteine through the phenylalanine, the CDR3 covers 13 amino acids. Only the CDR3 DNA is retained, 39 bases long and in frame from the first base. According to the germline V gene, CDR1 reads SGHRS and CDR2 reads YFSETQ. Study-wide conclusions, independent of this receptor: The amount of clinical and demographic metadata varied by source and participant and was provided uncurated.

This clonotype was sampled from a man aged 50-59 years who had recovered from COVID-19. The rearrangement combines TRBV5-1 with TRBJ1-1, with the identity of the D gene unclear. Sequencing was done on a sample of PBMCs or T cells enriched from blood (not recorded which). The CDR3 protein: CASSFGGNTEAFF. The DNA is TGCGCCAGCAGCTTCGGCGGGAACACTGAAGCTTTCTTT. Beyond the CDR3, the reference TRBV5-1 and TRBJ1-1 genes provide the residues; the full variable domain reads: KAGVTQTPRYLIKTRGQQVTLSCSPISGHRSVSWYQQTPGQGLQFLFEYFSETQRNKGNFPGRFSGRQFSNSRSEMNVSTLELGDSALYLCASSFGGNTEAFFGQGTRLTVV.